This T cell receptor (beta chain) was sequenced for a study of CD8 T cells in ankylosing spondylitis. Comments on this clonotype: Its matching antigen is unknown.

V lost 6 bases to trimming and J lost 5 bases, with 17 bases between them. The CDR3 loop spans 14 amino acids. The V gene's germline CDR1 is SGHTA and CDR2 FQGNSA. General study results and limits: Reported data indicate significant enrichment of disease-linked clones within matched ankylosing spondylitis synovial fluid.

Each TCR beta library was made by quantitative 5'-RACE that incorporated molecular barcodes. One entry per CDR3 protein, called by TCRdb with MiXCR from the 5' RACE reads. In the table there are around 330,000 distinct CDR3 sequences, about 9.9% of which are singletons. The sequenced sample was blood, either unsorted or a sorted T cell fraction (not recorded which). The receptor's source is a female donor with ankylosing spondylitis or in good health (not recorded which). This chain links TRBV7-2 with TRBJ2-7, with D possibly being TRBD1 (6 bases). This CDR3 is CASSSGQPRDEQYF. The CDR3, as DNA: TGTGCCAGCAGTTCTGGACAGCCCCGGGACGAGCAGTACTTC.